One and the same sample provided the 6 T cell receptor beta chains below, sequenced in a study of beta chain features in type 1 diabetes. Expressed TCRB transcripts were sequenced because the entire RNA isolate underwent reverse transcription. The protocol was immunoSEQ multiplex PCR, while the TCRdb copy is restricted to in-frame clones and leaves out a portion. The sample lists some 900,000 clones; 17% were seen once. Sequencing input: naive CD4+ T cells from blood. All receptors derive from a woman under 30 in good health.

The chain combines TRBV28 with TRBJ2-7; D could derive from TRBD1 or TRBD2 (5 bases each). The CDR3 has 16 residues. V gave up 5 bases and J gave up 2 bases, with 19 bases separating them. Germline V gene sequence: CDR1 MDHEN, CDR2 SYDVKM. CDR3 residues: CASSQPAGTGTYEQYF. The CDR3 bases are TGTGCCAGCAGTCAGCCCGCCGGGACCGGGACCTACGAGCAGTACTTC.

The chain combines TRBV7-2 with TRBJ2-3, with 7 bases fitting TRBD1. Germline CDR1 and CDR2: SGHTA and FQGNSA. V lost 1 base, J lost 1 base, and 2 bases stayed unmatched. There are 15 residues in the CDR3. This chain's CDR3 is CASSLGQGRTDTQYF. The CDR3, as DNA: TGTGCCAGCAGCTTAGGACAGGGTCGCACAGATACGCAGTATTTT.

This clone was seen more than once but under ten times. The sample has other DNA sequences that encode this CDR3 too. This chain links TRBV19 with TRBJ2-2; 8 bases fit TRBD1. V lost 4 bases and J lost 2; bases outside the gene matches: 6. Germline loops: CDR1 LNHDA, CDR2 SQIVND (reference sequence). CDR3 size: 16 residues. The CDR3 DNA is TGTGCCAGTAGTACTCCCGGACAGGGTAACACCGGGGAGCTGTTTTTT. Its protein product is CASSTPGQGNTGELFF.

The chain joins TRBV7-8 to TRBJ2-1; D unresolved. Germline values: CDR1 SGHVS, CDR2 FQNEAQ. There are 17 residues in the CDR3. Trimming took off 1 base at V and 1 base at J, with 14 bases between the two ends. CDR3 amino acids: CASSLGYARSSYNEQFF. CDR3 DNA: TGTGCCAGCAGCTTAGGATATGCCCGGTCTTCCTACAATGAGCAGTTCTTC. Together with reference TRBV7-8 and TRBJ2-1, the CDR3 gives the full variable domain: GAGVSQSPRYKVAKRGQDVALRCDPISGHVSLFWYQQALGQGPEFLTYFQNEAQLDKSGLPSDRFFAERPEGSVSTLKIQRTQQEDSAVYLCASSLGYARSSYNEQFFGPGTRLTVL.

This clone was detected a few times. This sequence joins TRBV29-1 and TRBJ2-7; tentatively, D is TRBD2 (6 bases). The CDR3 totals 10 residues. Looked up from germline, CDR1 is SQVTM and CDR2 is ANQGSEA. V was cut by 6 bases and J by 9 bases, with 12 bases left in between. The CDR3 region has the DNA TGCAGCGTGCAGGGACTCGGGCAGTACTTC. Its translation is CSVQGLGQYF.

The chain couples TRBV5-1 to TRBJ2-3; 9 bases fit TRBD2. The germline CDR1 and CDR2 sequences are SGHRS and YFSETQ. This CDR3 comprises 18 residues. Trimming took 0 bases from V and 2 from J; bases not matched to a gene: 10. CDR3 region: CASSLDSLRTSATDTQYF. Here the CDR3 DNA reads TGCGCCAGCAGCTTGGATAGCTTACGGACTAGCGCCACAGATACGCAGTATTTT.